This T cell receptor (beta chain) was identified in a study of regulatory T cells in long-lasting Graves disease. Background on the study: Graves' patients who were just diagnosed had used antithyroid drugs for under 3 months. Study-wide results and caveats: Persistent Graves' patients had lower TCR diversity than newly diagnosed ones. Persistent cases favored TRBV28, TRBJ1-2 and TRBJ2-5.

This CDR3 comprises 16 residues. V was clipped by 10 bases and J by 0 bases; unmatched bases: 9. Germline CDR1 and CDR2: MDHEN and SYDVKM. Stated time point: newly diagnosed GD, antithyroid drugs for less than 3 months. Making the TCR library involved RNA that had been extracted from PBMCs. This clonotype was detected ten times or more. What it recognizes is unknown. CDR3 regions were amplified by Arm-PCR using iRepertoire HTBI primers to build TCR beta libraries. From the multiplex PCR reads, TCRdb called clonotypes with MiXCR, one entry per CDR3 protein. This table holds roughly 380,000 distinct CDR3 sequences, approximately 15% found once. This sample also appeared in a second study, on T cells in Graves' hyperthyroidism and ophthalmopathy. From that study: Across 18 months, stable Graves' hyperthyroidism was marked by no progression to ophthalmopathy.

The TCR comes from a middle-aged man with Graves disease. This chain connects TRBV28 to TRBJ2-6; TRBD1 matches at 7 bases. Here the sequenced sample was peripheral blood mononuclear cells (PBMCs), taken at new diagnosis, from a patient treated with antithyroid drugs. This chain's CDR3 is CATTGTASSGANVLTF. For the CDR3, the DNA is TGTGCCACGACCGGGACAGCCTCCTCTGGGGCCAACGTCCTGACTTTC.